One sample yielded the 28 T cell receptor beta chains listed below, sequenced in a study of T cell changes during pregnancy in multiple sclerosis. Method: immunoSEQ multiplex PCR; TCRdb's copy keeps in-frame clones and lacks some. The sample consists of about 62,000 clones, 92% of them appearing once. The sample consisted of peripheral blood, taken in the second trimester of pregnancy. The receptors were gathered from a female donor in good health, enrolled as a control in a pregnancy study.

The CDR3 here is CASSLGASGANVLTF. DNA of the CDR3: TGTGCCAGCAGCTTAGGCGCCTCTGGGGCCAACGTCCTGACTTTC. V gene TRBV11-3 combines with J gene TRBJ2-6; D not certain. CDR1 SGHNT and CDR2 YENEEA come from the germline V gene. CDR3 length equals 15 residues. The V and J ends lost 1 base and 0 bases respectively, with 4 bases between them. The full variable domain, rest sourced from reference TRBV11-3 and TRBJ2-6, is EAGVVQSPRYKIIEKKQPVAFWCNPISGHNTLYWYLQNLGQGPELLIRYENEEAVDDSQLPKDRFSAERLKGVDSTLKIQPAELGDSAVYLCASSLGASGANVLTFGAGSRLTVL.

The chain links TRBV6-5 to TRBJ1-2, with D perhaps matching TRBD1 (6 bases). V lost 2 bases and J 8 bases, leaving 6 bases between the germline ends. The CDR3 covers 11 residues. From germline, CDR1 is MNHEY and CDR2 SVGAGI. The DNA of the CDR3 is TGTGCCAGCAGTTACAGGGGGGGCTACACCTTC. Translating gives CASSYRGGYTF.

The rearrangement links TRBV29-1 to TRBJ1-3, with D unresolved. Germline CDR1 SQVTM, CDR2 ANQGSEA. The V and J ends lost 3 bases and 6 bases respectively, with 12 bases between them. The CDR3 consists of 13 residues. The CDR3 region is CSVDGGNLNTIYF. The CDR3, as DNA: TGCAGCGTTGATGGAGGGAACCTAAACACCATATATTTT.

The V call is TRBV25-1, the J call TRBJ1-2; D is ambiguous. The CDR3 consists of 16 residues. V lost 9 bases and J 2 bases, leaving 22 bases between the germline ends. CDR1 and CDR2 (germline): MGHDK, SYGVNS. The CDR3 DNA reads TGTGCCAGTGCGGGCTTTACGTCAATTCGGAACTATGGCTACACCTTC. This gives the protein CASAGFTSIRNYGYTF.

The chain couples TRBV7-6 to TRBJ2-7; 8 bases line up with TRBD1. Germline loops: CDR1 SGHVS, CDR2 FNYEAQ. Trimming at V came to 2 bases and at J to 7 bases, leaving 7 bases not matched to a gene. The CDR3 has 14 residues. DNA of the CDR3: TGTGCCAGCAGCTTAAGTCAGGGGGCGGGTGAGCAGTACTTC. This translates into CASSLSQGAGEQYF.

The genes are TRBV11-2 and TRBJ2-5, with D perhaps matching TRBD2 (5 bases). The V end was cut by 1 base, the J end by 3 bases, with 15 bases between. Germline V gives CDR1 SGHAT, CDR2 FQNNGV. The CDR3 is 16 amino acids. CDR3 protein: CASSLGSRRGKETQYF. The DNA for the CDR3 is TGTGCCAGCAGCTTAGGTTCTAGGCGAGGGAAAGAGACCCAGTACTTC.

J is TRBJ2-3 and V is TRBV4-1; TRBD1 matches at 9 bases. The length of the CDR3 is 19 residues. The J segment lost 0 bases and the V segment lost 6 bases, leaving 16 bases of the junction unmatched. Germline V gene data show CDR1 as MGHRA and CDR2 as YSYEKL. CDR3 loop: CASSTRVGQGSSSTDTQYF. In nucleotides, the CDR3 is TGCGCCAGCAGTACCCGAGTGGGACAGGGTTCATCTAGCACAGATACGCAGTATTTT.

The chain links TRBV15 to TRBJ2-2, with D perhaps TRBD2 (6 bases). Trimming shortened V by 5 bases and J by 0 bases, and 13 bases separated the two germline ends. The CDR3 consists of 16 residues. The germline V gene has CDR1 LNHNV and CDR2 YYDKDF (reference sequence). The chain's CDR3 is CATSLRDGANTGELFF. DNA of the CDR3: TGTGCCACCAGCTTGCGGGACGGCGCGAACACCGGGGAGCTGTTTTTT.

The CDR3 DNA is TGTGCCAGCACCTCGACAGGGGGCAAGACCCAGTACTTC. It codes for CASTSTGGKTQYF. The chain employs TRBV6-5 and TRBJ2-5, with 10 bases aligning to TRBD1. Losses at the gene ends were 7 bases for V and 6 bases for J; bases not matched to a gene: 5. Germline CDR1 reads MNHEY; CDR2 reads SVGAGI. This CDR3 region has 13 residues.

This clone showed up just a few times. This sequence joins TRBV21-1 and TRBJ1-6; the table names TRBD1, a call not compared with the DNA. TRBV21-1 is noted as a pseudogene. The CDR3 is 14 residues long. The CDR3 DNA sequence: TGTGCCAGCAGGGACAGGGGGCATAATTCACCCCTCCACTTT. This translates into CASRDRGHNSPLHF.

The genes are TRBV29-1 and TRBJ2-3, with D possibly matching TRBD2 (8 bases). V was cut by 7 bases and J by 2 bases, with 13 bases left in between. Germline V gives CDR1 SQVTM, CDR2 ANQGSEA. The CDR3 is made up of 13 amino acids. The CDR3 DNA reads as TGCAGCGGCGGGGGGACAGCCACAGATACGCAGTATTTT. Translation gives CSGGGTATDTQYF.

This chain uses TRBV6-5 with TRBJ2-4; 9 bases map to TRBD1. From germline, CDR1 is MNHEY and CDR2 SVGAGI. This CDR3 region has 15 residues. The ends lost 0 bases at V and 11 bases at J; junction bases unmatched: 8. CDR3 nucleotides: TGTGCCAGCAGTTACTCCCGACAGGGGGGGTCGGTTCAGTACTTC. It yields the protein CASSYSRQGGSVQYF.

The gene calls are TRBV7-3 and TRBJ2-7; the D gene is possibly TRBD2 (6 bases). In germline, CDR1 is SGHTA, CDR2 FQGTGA. CDR3 length equals 14 residues. V shed 1 base and J shed 5 bases, with 12 bases lying between them. This CDR3 is CASSLNGRVDEQYF. DNA for the CDR3: TGTGCCAGCAGCTTAAACGGGAGAGTCGACGAGCAGTACTTC. Using reference TRBV7-3 and TRBJ2-7 for the parts outside the CDR3, the full variable domain is GAGVSQTPSNKVTEKGKYVELRCDPISGHTALYWYRQSLGQGPEFLIYFQGTGAADDSGLPNDRFFAVRPEGSVSTLKIQRTERGDSAVYLCASSLNGRVDEQYFGPGTRLTVT.

V gene TRBV5-1 combines with J gene TRBJ2-5, with TRBD1 matching over 8 bases. This CDR3 is built from 14 residues. Germline V gene lookup returns CDR1 SGHRS and CDR2 YFSETQ. After removal of 2 bases from V and 5 bases from J, the junction contained 5 bases not matched to a gene. Here the CDR3 reads CASSFGQGKETQYF. CDR3 nucleotide sequence: TGCGCCAGCAGCTTTGGACAGGGAAAGGAGACCCAGTACTTC.

The V call is TRBV19, the J call TRBJ2-2, with 11 bases matching TRBD2. There are 18 residues in the CDR3. The ends lost 1 base at V and 2 bases at J; junction bases unmatched: 6. CDR1 is LNHDA and CDR2 is SQIVND in the germline V gene (reference sequence). The CDR3 DNA reads TGTGCCAGTAGTATAGGGACGACTAGCGGGGTTAACACCGGGGAGCTGTTTTTT. It specifies CASSIGTTSGVNTGELFF. Full variable domain (remainder filled in from reference TRBV19 and TRBJ2-2): DGGITQSPKYLFRKEGQNVTLSCEQNLNHDAMYWYRQDPGQGLRLIYYSQIVNDFQKGDIAEGYSVSREKKESFPLTVTSAQKNPTAFYLCASSIGTTSGVNTGELFFGEGSRLTVL.

The chain carries TRBV4-2 and TRBJ1-5; D gene unclear. Trimming took off 4 bases at V and 2 bases at J, with 15 bases between the two ends. This CDR3 has 16 residues. Germline V gives CDR1 LGHNA, CDR2 YNFKEQ. Written as DNA, the CDR3 is TGTGCCAGCAGCCCCGGAGGGCCTCTTGGCAATCAGCCCCAGCATTTT. It specifies CASSPGGPLGNQPQHF.

This clone was counted a single time. This chain uses TRBV5-4 with TRBJ2-1; 12 positions agree with TRBD2. Germline CDR1 SGHNT, CDR2 YYREEE (reference sequence). The CDR3 has 15 residues. J lost 5 bases, V lost 4 bases, and 4 bases had no gene match. The CDR3 DNA reads TGTGCCAGCAGCCTAACTAGCGGGGGGAACAATGAGCAGTTCTTC. Amino acids: CASSLTSGGNNEQFF.

Turning to this clone: Other DNA sequences in the same sample also yield this CDR3. The gene calls are TRBV30 and TRBJ2-7; 8 bases align to TRBD1. This CDR3 spans 11 amino acids. With V trimmed by 8 bases and J by 5 bases, 5 bases remained unmatched. The germline V gene has CDR1 GTSNPN and CDR2 SVGIG (reference sequence). The CDR3 DNA is TGTGCCCGAGACAGGGGCAACGAGCAGTACTTC. Protein: CARDRGNEQYF.

The chain uses TRBV7-2 and TRBJ2-1; 10 bases align to TRBD2. The CDR3 is made up of 14 amino acids. Germline V CDR1 and CDR2: SGHTA, FQGNSA. Trimming took 5 bases from V and 8 from J; bases not matched to a gene: 6. The CDR3 loop is CASSLQGLAYEQFF. DNA for the CDR3: TGTGCCAGCAGCCTCCAGGGACTAGCGTATGAGCAGTTCTTC. The variable domain in full, completed from reference TRBV7-2 and TRBJ2-1, reads GAGVSQSPSNKVTEKGKDVELRCDPISGHTALYWYRQSLGQGLEFLIYFQGNSAPDKSGLPSDRFSAERTGGSVSTLTIQRTQQEDSAVYLCASSLQGLAYEQFFGPGTRLTVL.

The genes are TRBV5-6 and TRBJ2-5, with a possible D match to TRBD2 (6 bases). The CDR3 contains 16 residues. CDR1 is SGHDT and CDR2 is YYEEEE in the germline V gene. V gave up 2 bases and J gave up 2 bases, with 16 bases separating them. The CDR3 DNA follows: TGTGCCAGCAGCTTTTACGGGAGAGGGGAGCAAGAGACCCAGTACTTC. Encoded protein: CASSFYGRGEQETQYF.

This chain uses TRBV7-3 with TRBJ2-3; weak D call: TRBD2 (6 bases). V was clipped by 2 bases and J by 3 bases, with 9 bases between them. The CDR3 loop spans 14 amino acids. Germline V gene sequence: CDR1 SGHTA, CDR2 FQGTGA. CDR3 coding DNA: TGTGCCAGCAGCTTAGGGCTAGCGACAGATACGCAGTATTTT. It is translated as CASSLGLATDTQYF.

The chain is built from TRBV4-1 and TRBJ2-5; TRBD2 aligns across 14 bases. Looked up from germline, CDR1 is MGHRA and CDR2 is YSYEKL. This CDR3 spans 17 amino acids. The ends lost 2 bases at V and 5 bases at J; junction bases unmatched: 7. The CDR3: CASSQLRLAGGRETQYF. Here the CDR3 DNA reads TGCGCCAGCAGCCAACTAAGACTAGCGGGAGGGCGGGAGACCCAGTACTTC.

About this clone itself: The junction and the germline gene differ at one end; a read error may be behind it. The chain carries TRBV6-5 and TRBJ2-1; D may be TRBD2 (7 bases). Looked up from germline, CDR1 is MNHEY and CDR2 is SVGAGI. The CDR3 spans 15 residues. DNA for the CDR3: TGTGCCAGCAGTTACTCGATTACGGGTTGGGGGGGGGCGGTCTTC. Residues: CASSYSITGWGGAVF.

The chain has TRBV4-1 and TRBJ1-6; 9 positions match TRBD1. J gave up 14 bases and V 1 base, and 18 bases lay outside the gene matches. CDR3 length: 18 residues. Germline values: CDR1 MGHRA, CDR2 YSYEKL. The CDR3 reads CASSQGLHTGGRGATLHF. CDR3 nucleotide sequence: TGCGCCAGCAGCCAAGGCCTCCACACAGGGGGCCGGGGGGCCACCCTCCACTTT.

The rearrangement links TRBV4-2 to TRBJ1-1; D unclear. Between the trimmed V and J ends, which lost 1 base and 8 bases, there was a span of 11 bases. This CDR3 region has 13 residues. From germline, CDR1 is LGHNA and CDR2 YNFKEQ. CDR3 residues: CASSQVSGVEAFF. CDR3 bases: TGTGCCAGCAGCCAAGTGTCAGGCGTGGAAGCTTTCTTT.

V usage is TRBV5-5 and J usage is TRBJ2-2; 8 bases are a match to TRBD1. J was trimmed by 2 bases and V by 2 bases; bases with no gene match: 5. The CDR3 consists of 16 residues. Germline V lookup: CDR1 SGHKS, CDR2 YYEKEE (reference sequence). The CDR3 spells CASSLSSGGNTGELFF. CDR3 nucleotide sequence: TGTGCCAGCAGCTTATCCTCAGGGGGCAACACCGGGGAGCTGTTTTTT.

The rearrangement joins TRBV25-1 to TRBJ2-5; tentatively, D is TRBD2 (7 bases). The CDR3 sequence is 14 residues long. In germline, CDR1 is MGHDK, CDR2 SYGVNS. Trimming took off 8 bases at V and 8 bases at J, with 21 bases between the two ends. The CDR3 DNA sequence: TGTGCCAGCGGTAAAGGGGGAGGGTTGGGCACCCAGTACTTC. Protein: CASGKGGGLGTQYF.

CDR3 coding DNA: TGTGCCAGCAGTGACTTTGGGACTGAGTTCTTC. Its translation is CASSDFGTEFF. This chain uses TRBV6-1 with TRBJ2-1; tentatively, D is TRBD2 (6 bases). Per the germline V gene, CDR1 is MNHNS and CDR2 is SASEGT. V was pared by 3 bases and J by 14 bases, with 11 bases between. This CDR3 region has 11 residues.